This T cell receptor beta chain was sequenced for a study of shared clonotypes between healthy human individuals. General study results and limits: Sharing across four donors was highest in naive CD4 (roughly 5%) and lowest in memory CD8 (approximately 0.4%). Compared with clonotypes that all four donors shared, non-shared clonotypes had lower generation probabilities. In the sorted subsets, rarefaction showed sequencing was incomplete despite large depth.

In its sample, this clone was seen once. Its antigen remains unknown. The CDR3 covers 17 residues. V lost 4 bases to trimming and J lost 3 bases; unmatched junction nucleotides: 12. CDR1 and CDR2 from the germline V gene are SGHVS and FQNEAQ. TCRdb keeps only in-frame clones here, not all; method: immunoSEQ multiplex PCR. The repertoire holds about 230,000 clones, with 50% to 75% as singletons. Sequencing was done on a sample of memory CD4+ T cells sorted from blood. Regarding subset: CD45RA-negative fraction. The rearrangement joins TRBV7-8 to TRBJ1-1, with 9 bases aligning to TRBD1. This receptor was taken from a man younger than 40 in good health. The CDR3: CASSSWGTGRRDTEAFF. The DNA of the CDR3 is TGTGCCAGCAGCTCATGGGGGACAGGGCGGCGGGACACTGAAGCTTTCTTT.